The rows below give T cell receptor beta chains drawn from one sample of a study of blood T cell repertoires in COVID-19. Sequenced by immunoSEQ multiplex PCR; TCRdb stores in-frame clones only, minus some. The table shows about 16,000 clones, with 80% to 90% occurring only once. Specimen: peripheral blood. These receptors originate from a human donor with active COVID-19. The donor label of this sample is uncertain. CDR3s include the opening cysteine and the closing phenylalanine or tryptophan. Each record gives: D gene, V gene, clone size, J gene, CDR3 DNA, CDR3 protein. A D gene is named only where the DNA matches it firmly. Rows give clone size only sometimes, using once, few, many, or a class for an expanded clone.

.	TRBV11-2	.	TRBJ1-2	TGTGCCAGCAGCTTAGTATCATCCCCCCGGGGCTACACCTTC	CASSLVSSPRGYTF
.	TRBV4-3	once	TRBJ1-4	TGCGCCAGCAGCCAAGTACGGGCAGGGGAAAAACTGTTTTTT	CASSQVRAGEKLFF
TRBD2	TRBV28	.	TRBJ2-3	TGTGCCAGCAGTTCCGCGGGGGGCGCCGGGATGGCGCAGTATTTT	CASSSAGGAGMAQYF
TRBD2	TRBV5-1	.	TRBJ2-5	TGCGCCAGCAGCTTTGAAGGACTAGCGGGGGTCTATGAGACCCAGTACTTC	CASSFEGLAGVYETQYF
.	TRBV29-1	once	TRBJ1-1	TGCAGCGTTGACGGGGGGACATCAGCGACTGAAGCTTTCTTT	CSVDGGTSATEAFF
TRBD1	TRBV6-5	.	TRBJ2-5	TGTGCCAGCAGCTTGGCAGGGGGCGATCAAGAGACCCAGTACTTC	CASSLAGGDQETQYF
TRBD1	TRBV27	.	TRBJ2-2	TGTGCCAGCAGGACCCAGGGGGCGGGTACCGGGGAGCTGTTTTTT	CASRTQGAGTGELFF
TRBD1	TRBV7-9	.	TRBJ2-3	TGTGCCAGCAGCTTACGACGGGGGGACAGGGGGAGCACAGATACGCAGTATTTT	CASSLRRGDRGSTDTQYF
TRBD1	TRBV6-5	once	TRBJ2-5	TGTGCCAGCAGTTACGGGACAGCAGCTCAAGAGACCCAGTACTTC	CASSYGTAAQETQYF
.	TRBV5-8	.	TRBJ2-2	TGTGCCAGCCAGGGACAAGCGAACACCGGGGAGCTGTTTTTT	CASQGQANTGELFF
.	TRBV3-1/TRBV3-2	.	TRBJ1-5	TGTGCCAGCAGCCAAGGAGATCAGCCCCAGCATTTT	CASSQGDQPQHF
.	TRBV4-1	once	TRBJ2-4	TGCGCCAGCAGCCAGCTCCCGGGACTAGCCAAAAACATTCAGTACTTC	CASSQLPGLAKNIQYF
TRBD2	TRBV9	.	TRBJ2-2	TGTGCCAGCAGCTTCCACTTAGCGGGGGGACCCACCGGGGAGCTGTTTTTT	CASSFHLAGGPTGELFF
.	TRBV27	few	TRBJ1-5	TGTGCCAGCAGTTTATGGGGCGCCAGCAATCAGCCCCAGCATTTT	CASSLWGASNQPQHF
TRBD2	TRBV7-7	.	TRBJ2-3	TGTGCTAGCAGCCCCGGGACTACCCTCCCAGATACGCAGTATTTT	CASSPGTTLPDTQYF
TRBD1	TRBV5-1	.	TRBJ1-1	TGCGCCAGCAGCTTACAGGGGGCGGACCTCCACACTGAAGCTTTCTTT	CASSLQGADLHTEAFF
TRBD2	TRBV13	.	TRBJ2-1	TGTGCCAGCAGCATGGGGACTAGCGGGACTAACAATGAGCAGTTCTTC	CASSMGTSGTNNEQFF
TRBD1	TRBV2	.	TRBJ2-7	TGTGCCAGTCAGAGACGACAGGGTTTTGGAATCGAGCAGTACTTC	CASQRRQGFGIEQYF
.	TRBV18	few	TRBJ1-5	TGTGCCAGCTCAAGGCAGGGCAATCAGCCCCAGCATTTT	CASSRQGNQPQHF